The T cell receptor beta chain under discussion was sequenced for a study of early T cells in non-severe SARS-CoV-2 infection. In TCRdb, the 5' RACE reads were re-called with MiXCR into one record per CDR3 protein. The data contain about 83,000 distinct CDR3 sequences, roughly 13% of them seen just once; the ten biggest clones take up approximately 1.3%. The germline CDR1 and CDR2 sequences are LGHNT and FRNRAP. The CDR3 totals 17 residues. Trimming removed 1 base at V and 4 bases at J, with 17 bases between. The chain is built from TRBV12-5 and TRBJ2-1; D remains ambiguous. The sequencing input was whole blood. This TCR came from an adult who was a healthcare worker with PCR-confirmed SARS-CoV-2 infection or an uninfected control (not recorded which). The CDR3 nucleotides are TGTGCTAGTGGTTTGGCCCGAGACGGAACGGGTTACAATGAGCAGTTCTTC. Amino acids: CASGLARDGTGYNEQFF.